This T cell receptor (beta chain) was identified in a study of regulatory T cells in long-lasting Graves disease. Study-level points and caveats: Repertoires from persistent disease leaned toward TRBV28, TRBJ1-2 and TRBJ2-5.

Investigators prepared the TCR beta libraries by applying iRepertoire HTBI primers and Arm-PCR of CDR3 regions. TCRdb re-derived calls from the multiplex PCR reads in MiXCR, one entry per CDR3 protein. The sample shows some 500,000 distinct CDR3 sequences, roughly 16% of them seen only once. Time point defined: newly diagnosed GD, antithyroid drugs for less than 3 months. PBMC RNA was the source of the TCR library. Collection of peripheral blood (nine milliliters) was done using EDTA tubes. CDR3 length equals 14 residues. CDR1 and CDR2 (germline): SGHRS, YFSETQ. V lost 7 bases and J lost 1, with 15 bases in between. This clonotype came up many times. Its specificity is unknown. These data were likewise used in another study, on T cells in Graves' hyperthyroidism and ophthalmopathy.

The sample here was peripheral blood mononuclear cells (PBMCs), taken at new diagnosis, from a patient treated with antithyroid drugs. This TCR was sampled from a woman aged 40-60 years with Graves disease. This chain connects TRBV5-1 to TRBJ2-7; D tentatively fits TRBD1 or TRBD2 (6 bases each). Written as DNA, the CDR3 is TGCGCCAGCCAGGTAGGGGGGCGGTCCTACGAGCAGTACTTC. This codes for CASQVGGRSYEQYF.